This TCR beta chain was recovered during a study of spatial heterogeneity in lung cancer. This clonotype is medium-sized. Time point in this sample: sample taken at primary tumor resection. The CDR3 sequence is 14 residues long. The V gene end was trimmed by 5 bases and the J gene end by 4 bases; junction bases not matched to a gene: 8. Germline V gene sequence: CDR1 DFQATT, CDR2 SNEGSKA (reference sequence). A single record per CDR3 protein comes from TCRdb applying MiXCR to the 5' RACE reads. This sample has around 3,000 distinct CDR3 sequences, with 15% to 20% found just once. The clonotype originates from a female donor with early-stage non-small cell lung cancer. This sample comprised normal lung tissue next to the tumor, obtained at surgery. This chain connects TRBV20-1 to TRBJ2-7; 10 bases line up with TRBD2. The CDR3 here is CSAYLAGEMYEQYF. CDR3 DNA: TGCAGTGCTTACCTAGCGGGAGAGATGTACGAGCAGTACTTC.